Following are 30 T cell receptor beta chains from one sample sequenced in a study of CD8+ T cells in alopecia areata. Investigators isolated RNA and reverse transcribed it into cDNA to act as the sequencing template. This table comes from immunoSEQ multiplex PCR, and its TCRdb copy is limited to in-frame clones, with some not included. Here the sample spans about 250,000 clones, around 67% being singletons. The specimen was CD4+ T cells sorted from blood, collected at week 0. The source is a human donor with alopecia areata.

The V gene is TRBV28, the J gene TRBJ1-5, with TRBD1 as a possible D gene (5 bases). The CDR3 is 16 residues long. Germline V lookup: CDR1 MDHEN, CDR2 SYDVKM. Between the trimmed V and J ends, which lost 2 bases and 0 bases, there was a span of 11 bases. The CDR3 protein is CASSLVWGYSNQPQHF. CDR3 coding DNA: TGTGCCAGCAGTTTAGTCTGGGGCTATAGCAATCAGCCCCAGCATTTT.

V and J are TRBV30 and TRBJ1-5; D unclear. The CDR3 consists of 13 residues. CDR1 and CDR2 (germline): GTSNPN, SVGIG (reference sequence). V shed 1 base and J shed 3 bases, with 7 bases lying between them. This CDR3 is CAWSASNNQPQHF. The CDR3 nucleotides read TGTGCCTGGAGTGCGAGTAACAATCAGCCCCAGCATTTT.

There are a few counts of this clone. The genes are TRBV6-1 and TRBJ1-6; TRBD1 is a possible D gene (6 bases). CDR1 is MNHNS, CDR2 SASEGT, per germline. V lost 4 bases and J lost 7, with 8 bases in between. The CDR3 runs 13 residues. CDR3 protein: CASSGQANSPLHF. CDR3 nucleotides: TGTGCCAGCAGTGGACAGGCGAATTCACCCCTCCACTTT.

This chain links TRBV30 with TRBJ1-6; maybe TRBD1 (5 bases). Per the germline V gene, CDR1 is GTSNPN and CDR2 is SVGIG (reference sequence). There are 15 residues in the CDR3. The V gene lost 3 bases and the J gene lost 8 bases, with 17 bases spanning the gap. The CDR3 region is CAWSAIGTRDSPLHF. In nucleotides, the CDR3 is TGTGCCTGGAGCGCCATTGGGACGCGAGATTCACCCCTCCACTTT.

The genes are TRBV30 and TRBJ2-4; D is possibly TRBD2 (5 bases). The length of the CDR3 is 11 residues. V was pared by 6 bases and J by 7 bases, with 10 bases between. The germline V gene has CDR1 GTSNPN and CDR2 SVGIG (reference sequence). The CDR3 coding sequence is TGTGCCTGCCGCCGCGGGAACATTCAGTACTTC. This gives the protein CACRRGNIQYF.

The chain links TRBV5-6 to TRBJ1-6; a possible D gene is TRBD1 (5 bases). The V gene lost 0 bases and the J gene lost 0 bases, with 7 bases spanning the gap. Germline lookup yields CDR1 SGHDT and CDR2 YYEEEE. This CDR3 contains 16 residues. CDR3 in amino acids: CASSLVRGSYNSPLHF. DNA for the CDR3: TGTGCCAGCAGCTTGGTAAGGGGCTCCTATAATTCACCCCTCCACTTT. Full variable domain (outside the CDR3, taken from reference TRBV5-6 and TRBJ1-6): DAGVTQSPTHLIKTRGQQVTLRCSPKSGHDTVSWYQQALGQGPQFIFQYYEEEERQRGNFPDRFSGHQFPNYSSELNVNALLLGDSALYLCASSLVRGSYNSPLHFGNGTRLTVT.

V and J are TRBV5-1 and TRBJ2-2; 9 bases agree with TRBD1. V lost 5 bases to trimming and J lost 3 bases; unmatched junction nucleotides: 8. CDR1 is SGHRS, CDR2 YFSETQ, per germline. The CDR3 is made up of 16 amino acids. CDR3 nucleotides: TGCGCCAGCAGAGCACCGGGACAGGGATACACCGGGGAGCTGTTTTTT. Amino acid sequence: CASRAPGQGYTGELFF.

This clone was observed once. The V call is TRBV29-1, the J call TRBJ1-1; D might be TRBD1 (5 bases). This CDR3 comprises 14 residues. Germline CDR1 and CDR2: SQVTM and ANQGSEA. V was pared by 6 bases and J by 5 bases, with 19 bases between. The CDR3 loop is CSVQPARGDTEAFF. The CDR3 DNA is TGCAGCGTCCAGCCAGCCCGGGGGGATACTGAAGCTTTCTTT.

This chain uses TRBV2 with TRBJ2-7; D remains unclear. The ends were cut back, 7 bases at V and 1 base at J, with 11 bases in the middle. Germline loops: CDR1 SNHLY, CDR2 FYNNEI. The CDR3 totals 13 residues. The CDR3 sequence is CASTRFPSYEQYF. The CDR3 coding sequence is TGTGCCAGCACCAGGTTTCCTTCCTACGAGCAGTACTTC.

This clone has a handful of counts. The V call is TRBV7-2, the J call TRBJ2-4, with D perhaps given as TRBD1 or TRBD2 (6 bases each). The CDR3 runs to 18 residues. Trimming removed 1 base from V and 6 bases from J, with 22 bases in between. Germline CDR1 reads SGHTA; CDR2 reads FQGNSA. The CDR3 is CASSLDRRFRGQGNIQYF. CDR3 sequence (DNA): TGTGCCAGCAGCTTAGACCGGAGGTTCCGGGGGCAAGGAAACATTCAGTACTTC.

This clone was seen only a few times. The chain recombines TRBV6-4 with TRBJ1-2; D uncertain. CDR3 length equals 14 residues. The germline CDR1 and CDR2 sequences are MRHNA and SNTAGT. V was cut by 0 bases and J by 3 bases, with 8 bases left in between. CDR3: CASSDSGSHYGYTF. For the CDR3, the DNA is TGTGCCAGCAGTGACTCGGGCAGCCACTATGGCTACACCTTC.

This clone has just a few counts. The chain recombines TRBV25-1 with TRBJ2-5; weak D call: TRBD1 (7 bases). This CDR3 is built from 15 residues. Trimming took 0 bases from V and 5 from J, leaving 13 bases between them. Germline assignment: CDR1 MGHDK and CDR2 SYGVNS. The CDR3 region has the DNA TGTGCCAGCAGTGAATATGGAGGGGGCCGCGAGACCCAGTACTTC. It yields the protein CASSEYGGGRETQYF.

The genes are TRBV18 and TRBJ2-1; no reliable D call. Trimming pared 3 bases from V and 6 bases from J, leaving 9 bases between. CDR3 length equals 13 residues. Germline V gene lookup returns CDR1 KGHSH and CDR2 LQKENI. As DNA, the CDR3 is TGTGCCAGCTCACCGATGAACAGCAATGAGCAGTTCTTC. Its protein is CASSPMNSNEQFF.

CDR3 bases: TGCAGCGTTGGTTCGAATCAAGGGAGCTCCTACAATGAGCAGTTCTTC. Protein: CSVGSNQGSSYNEQFF. The chain carries TRBV29-1 and TRBJ2-1; possibly TRBD2 for D (5 bases). V was pared by 4 bases and J by 0 bases, with 16 bases between. CDR3 length: 16 amino acids. The V gene's germline CDR1 is SQVTM and CDR2 ANQGSEA.

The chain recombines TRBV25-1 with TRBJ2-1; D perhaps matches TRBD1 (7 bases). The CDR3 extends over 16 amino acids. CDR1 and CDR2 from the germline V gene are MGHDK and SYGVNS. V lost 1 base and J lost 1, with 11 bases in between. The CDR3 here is CASSELSGGSYNEQFF. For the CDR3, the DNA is TGTGCCAGCAGTGAATTGTCAGGGGGGTCCTACAATGAGCAGTTCTTC.

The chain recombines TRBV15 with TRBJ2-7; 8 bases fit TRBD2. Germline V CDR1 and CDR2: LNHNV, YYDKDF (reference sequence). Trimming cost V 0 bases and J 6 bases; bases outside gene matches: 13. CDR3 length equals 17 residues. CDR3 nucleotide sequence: TGTGCCACCAGCAGAGATCGATCGCGGGGGGCTCCTTCCGAGCAGTACTTC. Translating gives CATSRDRSRGAPSEQYF.

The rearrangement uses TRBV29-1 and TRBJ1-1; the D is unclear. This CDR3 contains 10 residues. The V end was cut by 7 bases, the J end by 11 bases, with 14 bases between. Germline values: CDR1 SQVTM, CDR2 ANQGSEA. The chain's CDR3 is CSAHSVNAFF. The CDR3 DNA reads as TGCAGCGCGCATTCGGTCAATGCTTTCTTT.

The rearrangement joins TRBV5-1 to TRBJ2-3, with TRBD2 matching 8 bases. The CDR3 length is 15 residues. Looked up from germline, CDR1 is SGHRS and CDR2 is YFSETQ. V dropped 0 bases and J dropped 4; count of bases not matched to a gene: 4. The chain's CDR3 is CASSLASGQADTQYF. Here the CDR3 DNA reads TGCGCCAGCAGCTTGGCTAGCGGGCAGGCAGATACGCAGTATTTT.

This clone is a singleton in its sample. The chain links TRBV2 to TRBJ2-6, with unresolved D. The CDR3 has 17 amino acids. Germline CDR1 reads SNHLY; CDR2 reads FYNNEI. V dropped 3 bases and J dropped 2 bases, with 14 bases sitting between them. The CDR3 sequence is CASSDIRGATGANVLTF. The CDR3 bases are TGTGCCAGCAGTGATATCCGCGGTGCAACTGGGGCCAACGTCCTGACTTTC. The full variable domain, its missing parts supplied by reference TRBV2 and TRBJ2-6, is EPEVTQTPSHQVTQMGQEVILRCVPISNHLYFYWYRQILGQKVEFLVSFYNNEISEKSEIFDDQFSVERPDGSNFTLKIRSTKLEDSAMYFCASSDIRGATGANVLTFGAGSRLTVL.

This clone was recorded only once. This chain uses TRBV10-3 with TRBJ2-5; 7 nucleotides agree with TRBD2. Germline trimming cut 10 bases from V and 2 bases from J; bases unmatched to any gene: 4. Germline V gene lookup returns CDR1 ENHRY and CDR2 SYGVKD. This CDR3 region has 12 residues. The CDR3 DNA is TGTGCCACGGCTAGCGGTCAAGAGACCCAGTACTTC. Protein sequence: CATASGQETQYF.

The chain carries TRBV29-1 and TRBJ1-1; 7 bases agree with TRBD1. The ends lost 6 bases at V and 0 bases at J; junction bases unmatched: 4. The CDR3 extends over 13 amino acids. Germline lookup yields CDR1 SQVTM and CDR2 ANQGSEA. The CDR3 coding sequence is TGCAGCGTAAAAGGGGGCATGAACACTGAAGCTTTCTTT. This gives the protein CSVKGGMNTEAFF. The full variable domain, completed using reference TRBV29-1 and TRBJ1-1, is SAVISQKPSRDICQRGTSLTIQCQVDSQVTMMFWYRQQPGQSLTLIATANQGSEATYESGFVIDKFPISRPNLTFSTLTVSNMSPEDSSIYLCSVKGGMNTEAFFGQGTRLTVV.

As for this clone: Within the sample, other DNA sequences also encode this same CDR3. The CDR3 sequence is CAWSVSDNEQFF. For the CDR3, the DNA is TGTGCCTGGAGTGTTTCTGACAATGAGCAGTTCTTC. The V and J genes are TRBV30 and TRBJ2-1; the D is unclear. CDR1 and CDR2 from the germline V gene are GTSNPN and SVGIG (reference sequence). Trimming stripped 0 bases from V and 5 bases from J, with 5 bases between. This CDR3 has 12 amino acids. Complete variable domain (other parts from reference TRBV30 and TRBJ2-1): SQTIHQWPATLVQPVGSPLSLECTVEGTSNPNLYWYRQAAGRGLQLLFYSVGIGQISSEVPQNLSASRPQDRQFILSSKKLLLSDSGFYLCAWSVSDNEQFFGPGTRLTVL.

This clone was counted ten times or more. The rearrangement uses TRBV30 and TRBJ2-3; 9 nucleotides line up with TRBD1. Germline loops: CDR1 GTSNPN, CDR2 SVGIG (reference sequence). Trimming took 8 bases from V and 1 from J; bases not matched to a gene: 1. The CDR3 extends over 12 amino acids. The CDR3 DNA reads TGTGCCAGGACAGGGGGCACAGATACGCAGTATTTT. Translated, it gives CARTGGTDTQYF.

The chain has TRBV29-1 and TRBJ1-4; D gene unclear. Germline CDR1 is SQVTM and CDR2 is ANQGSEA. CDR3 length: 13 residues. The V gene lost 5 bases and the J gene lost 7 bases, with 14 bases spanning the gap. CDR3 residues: CSVLRPEFEKLFF. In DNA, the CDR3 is TGCAGCGTTCTTCGTCCTGAGTTTGAAAAACTGTTTTTT.

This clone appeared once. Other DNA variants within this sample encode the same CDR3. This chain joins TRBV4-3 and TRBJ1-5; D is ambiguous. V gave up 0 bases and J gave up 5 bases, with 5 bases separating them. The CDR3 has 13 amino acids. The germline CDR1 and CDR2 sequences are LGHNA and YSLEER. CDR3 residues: CASSQDLDQPQHF. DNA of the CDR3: TGCGCCAGCAGCCAAGATTTGGATCAGCCCCAGCATTTT.

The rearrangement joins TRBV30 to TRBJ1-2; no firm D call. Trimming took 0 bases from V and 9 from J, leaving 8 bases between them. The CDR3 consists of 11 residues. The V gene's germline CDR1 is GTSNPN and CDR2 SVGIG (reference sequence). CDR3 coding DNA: TGTGCCTGGAGTGTAGGCATGAGCTACACCTTC. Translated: CAWSVGMSYTF. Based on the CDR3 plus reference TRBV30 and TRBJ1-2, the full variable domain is SQTIHQWPATLVQPVGSPLSLECTVEGTSNPNLYWYRQAAGRGLQLLFYSVGIGQISSEVPQNLSASRPQDRQFILSSKKLLLSDSGFYLCAWSVGMSYTFGSGTRLTVV.

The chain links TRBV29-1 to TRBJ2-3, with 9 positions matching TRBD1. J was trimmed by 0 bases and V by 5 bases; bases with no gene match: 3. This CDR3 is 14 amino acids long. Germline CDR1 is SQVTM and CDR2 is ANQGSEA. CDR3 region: CSVRQGVSTDTQYF. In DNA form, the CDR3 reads TGCAGCGTTCGACAGGGGGTAAGCACAGATACGCAGTATTTT.

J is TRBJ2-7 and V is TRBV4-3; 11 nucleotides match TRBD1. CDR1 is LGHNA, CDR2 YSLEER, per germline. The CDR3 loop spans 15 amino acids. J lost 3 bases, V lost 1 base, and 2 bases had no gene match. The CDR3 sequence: CASSQVGTGGYEQYF. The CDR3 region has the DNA TGCGCCAGCAGCCAAGTGGGGACAGGGGGCTACGAGCAGTACTTC.

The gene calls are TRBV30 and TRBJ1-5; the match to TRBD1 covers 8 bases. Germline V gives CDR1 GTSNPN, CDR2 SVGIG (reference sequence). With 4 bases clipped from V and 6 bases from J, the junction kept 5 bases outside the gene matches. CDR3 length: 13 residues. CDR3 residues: CAWTQGEGQPQHF. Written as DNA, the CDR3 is TGTGCCTGGACACAGGGGGAAGGTCAGCCCCAGCATTTT.

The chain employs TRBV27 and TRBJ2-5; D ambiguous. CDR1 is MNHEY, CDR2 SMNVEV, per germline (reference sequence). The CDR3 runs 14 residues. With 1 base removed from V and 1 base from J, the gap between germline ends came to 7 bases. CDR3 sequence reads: CASSLWGFQETQYF. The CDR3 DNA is TGTGCCAGCAGTTTATGGGGATTCCAAGAGACCCAGTACTTC.